Following are 5 T cell receptor beta chains from one sample sequenced in a study of blood T cell repertoires in COVID-19. Using immunoSEQ multiplex PCR, the repertoire was profiled, and TCRdb retains in-frame clones only, with some absent. The repertoire holds fewer than 450,000 clones, around 91% seen once, with roughly 3.5% in the top ten. Material for sequencing was peripheral blood. The receptors shown here come from a woman aged 18-29 years who had recovered from COVID-19.

On this clone: Other DNA sequences in this specimen translate into the identical CDR3. The chain combines TRBV30 with TRBJ2-1; D unresolved. V was shortened by 2 bases and J by 7 bases, with 6 bases between the two germline ends. CDR1 and CDR2 (germline): GTSNPN, SVGIG (reference sequence). The CDR3 is made up of 11 amino acids. The CDR3 DNA is TGTGCCTGGAGTTCGAGAAATGAGCAGTTCTTC. Its protein product is CAWSSRNEQFF.

The rearrangement links TRBV19 to TRBJ1-5; TRBD1 aligns across 7 bases. CDR1 and CDR2 (germline): LNHDA, SQIVND (reference sequence). Losses at the gene ends were 3 bases for V and 3 bases for J; bases not matched to a gene: 5. The CDR3 has 15 residues. CDR3 amino acids: CASSMATGNNQPQHF. CDR3 sequence (DNA): TGTGCCAGTAGTATGGCGACAGGGAACAATCAGCCCCAGCATTTT.

The rearrangement links TRBV5-1 to TRBJ1-2, with TRBD1 identical over 8 bases. The CDR3 contains 13 residues. Germline-derived CDR1 and CDR2 are SGHRS and YFSETQ. Trimming at V came to 4 bases and at J to 8 bases, leaving 7 bases not matched to a gene. The CDR3 protein is CASSQGQGGGYTF. CDR3 DNA sequence: TGCGCCAGCAGCCAAGGACAGGGCGGAGGCTACACCTTC.

This chain uses TRBV4-1 with TRBJ1-1, with D unresolved. The CDR3 is 15 amino acids. From germline, CDR1 is MGHRA and CDR2 YSYEKL. V was clipped by 4 bases and J by 1 base, with 13 bases between them. The CDR3 coding sequence is TGCGCCAGCAGCCGGACCGCGGGCCCGAACACTGAAGCTTTCTTT. Protein sequence: CASSRTAGPNTEAFF.

As concerns this clone: This sample includes further DNA sequences coding for the same CDR3. The chain has TRBV7-9 and TRBJ2-5; D is unclear. The length of the CDR3 is 12 residues. The V end lost 0 bases, the J end lost 4 bases, and 3 bases lay between the germline ends. Per the germline V gene, CDR1 is SEHNR and CDR2 is FQNEAQ (reference sequence). CDR3 sequence (DNA): TGTGCCAGCAGCTTAGCGAGAGAGACCCAGTACTTC. Protein sequence: CASSLARETQYF.